The 20 T cell receptor beta chains below all came from one sample that was sequenced in a study of human T cells and chemical hapten exposure. Time point given: pre-sensitization, week 0. Sample treatment: therapeutic diphenylcyclopropenone sensitization with weekly scalp DPC. TCRdb fed the RACE reads into MiXCR, producing one record per CDR3 protein. The sample lists around 92,000 distinct CDR3 sequences, roughly 10% occurring once. Sequenced here: whole blood, sampled in connection with sensitization to the hapten diphenylcyclopropenone (DPC). These receptors originate from a woman aged 55 to 70 with alopecia areata. Some clones in this sample may be carry-over from other donors' samples.

This clonotype occurred many times. As DNA, the CDR3 is TGTGCCAGGGAACGGGAAGGTGGCCAACGGGGGCAGTTCTTC. Residues: CAREREGGQRGQFF. The V and J genes are TRBV2 and TRBJ2-1; TRBD2 is a possible D gene (5 bases). V dropped 9 bases and J dropped 12 bases, with 24 bases sitting between them. CDR3 length equals 14 residues. Germline V lookup: CDR1 SNHLY, CDR2 FYNNEI.

CDR3 amino acids: CASSATSGGAVGEKLFF. The CDR3 nucleotides are TGTGCCAGCAGCGCCACTAGCGGGGGGGCCGTGGGTGAAAAACTGTTTTTT. J is TRBJ1-4 and V is TRBV5-5, with a possible D match to TRBD1 (6 bases). In germline, CDR1 is SGHKS, CDR2 YYEKEE (reference sequence). The V end was cut by 4 bases, the J end by 7 bases, with 23 bases between. The CDR3 consists of 17 residues.

This clonotype has just a few counts. One junction end does not reproduce the germline sequence, and a read error may be involved. This chain links TRBV11-2 with TRBJ1-1, with TRBD1 matching over 7 bases. This CDR3 has 14 residues. The germline gives CDR1 SGHAT, CDR2 FQNNGV. For the CDR3, the DNA is TGTGCCAGCAGCTTAGTTGGGACAGTCAATGAAGTTTTCTTT. This sequence encodes CASSLVGTVNEVFF.

This clonotype showed up just a few times. The chain has TRBV30 and TRBJ1-5; maybe TRBD1 (6 bases). V dropped 5 bases and J dropped 7 bases, with 15 bases sitting between them. The CDR3 sequence is 13 residues long. Germline CDR1 and CDR2: GTSNPN and SVGIG (reference sequence). The CDR3 bases are TGTGCCTGGTCTTGGGGGGGCCGACAGCCCCAGCATTTT. This translates into CAWSWGGRQPQHF. Variable domain in full (rest from reference TRBV30 and TRBJ1-5): SQTIHQWPATLVQPVGSPLSLECTVEGTSNPNLYWYRQAAGRGLQLLFYSVGIGQISSEVPQNLSASRPQDRQFILSSKKLLLSDSGFYLCAWSWGGRQPQHFGDGTRLSIL.

This clonotype was found many times. The V gene is TRBV5-1, the J gene TRBJ2-7, with D perhaps matching TRBD1 (6 bases). Germline CDR1 is SGHRS and CDR2 is YFSETQ. The CDR3 runs 14 residues. V gave up 5 bases and J gave up 2 bases, with 14 bases separating them. CDR3 residues: CASRTPGQTYEQYF. The CDR3 bases are TGCGCCAGCAGAACCCCGGGACAAACCTACGAGCAGTACTTC.

At least ten counts were recorded for this clonotype. The chain employs TRBV2 and TRBJ2-5; 13 bases fit TRBD2. The CDR3 loop spans 14 amino acids. The trim removed 8 bases at V and 5 bases at J, leaving 5 bases unmatched. CDR1 and CDR2 (germline): SNHLY, FYNNEI. This CDR3 is CASPGLAGTETQYF. DNA for the CDR3: TGTGCCAGCCCGGGACTAGCGGGGACGGAGACCCAGTACTTC.

The chain recombines TRBV9 with TRBJ1-6; possible D gene TRBD1, 5 bases. V lost 4 bases and J 9 bases, leaving 14 bases between the germline ends. The germline gives CDR1 SGDLS, CDR2 YYNGEE. CDR3 size: 14 residues. Written as DNA, the CDR3 is TGTGCCAGCAGCTCCGGGGATGGGGGTTCACCCCTCCACTTT. Protein: CASSSGDGGSPLHF.

Concerning this clonotype: A much larger clone lies one base from this, so it may be a read error. This chain connects TRBV29-1 to TRBJ2-7; 7 bases are shared with TRBD2. This CDR3 region has 12 residues. CDR1 and CDR2 from the germline V gene are SQVTM and ANQGSEA. The CDR3 region is CSVSGDSYEQNF. DNA of the CDR3: TGCAGCGTTAGCGGGGACTCCTACGAGCAGAACTTC.

This clonotype was recorded a few times. V is TRBV7-9 and J is TRBJ2-3; the match to TRBD2 covers 12 bases. The J segment lost 5 bases and the V segment lost 4 bases, leaving 16 bases of the junction unmatched. Germline values: CDR1 SEHNR, CDR2 FQNEAQ (reference sequence). This CDR3 region has 19 residues. CDR3 in DNA: TGTGCCAGCAGCTCAGGACCTTTGCCTAGCGGGGGGGCCGAAGATACGCAGTATTTT. This gives the protein CASSSGPLPSGGAEDTQYF.

This clonotype was seen repeatedly, ten times or more. DNA of the CDR3: TGTGCCAGCACCCGATGGTTGCTATCCTACGAGCAGTACTTC. Protein: CASTRWLLSYEQYF. The V gene is TRBV2, the J gene TRBJ2-7; no clear D gene. Trimming stripped 7 bases from V and 1 base from J, with 14 bases between. There are 14 residues in the CDR3. The germline CDR1 and CDR2 sequences are SNHLY and FYNNEI.

This clonotype was detected a few times. The chain recombines TRBV5-6 with TRBJ1-2; D gene ambiguous. The CDR3 is made up of 12 amino acids. Trimming cost V 6 bases and J 1 base, with 7 bases left between them. The germline V gene encodes CDR1 SGHDT and CDR2 YYEEEE. The CDR3 region has the DNA TGTGCCAGCAATAGGATTAACTATGGCTACACCTTC. Amino acids: CASNRINYGYTF.

The table lists this clonotype with many counts. The chain links TRBV5-1 to TRBJ1-1, with 8 bases aligning to TRBD1. The V and J ends lost 6 bases and 6 bases, in that order; junction bases with no gene match: 10. This CDR3 has 14 residues. Germline loops: CDR1 SGHRS, CDR2 YFSETQ. The CDR3 sequence: CASMQGAGGAEAFF. DNA for the CDR3: TGCGCCAGCATGCAGGGGGCCGGGGGCGCTGAAGCTTTCTTT.

This clonotype was counted a few times. Here the CDR3 DNA reads TGTGCCAGCAGAGGCTCAGGGGGCGACATTCAGTACTTC. This codes for CASRGSGGDIQYF. J is TRBJ2-4 and V is TRBV12-3 or TRBV12-4, with 8 bases identical to TRBD1. V was pared by 6 bases and J by 8 bases, with 6 bases of the junction left unmatched. The CDR3 spans 13 residues.

This clonotype was counted ten times or more. This chain links TRBV19 with TRBJ2-7, with 8 bases matching TRBD1. The length of the CDR3 is 14 residues. Losses at the gene ends were 5 bases for V and 4 bases for J; bases not matched to a gene: 7. CDR1 is LNHDA and CDR2 is SQIVND in the germline V gene (reference sequence). CDR3 sequence reads: CASSALDRAYEQYF. The CDR3 DNA reads as TGTGCCAGTAGTGCCCTGGACAGGGCATACGAGCAGTACTTC.

The chain recombines TRBV29-1 with TRBJ1-4; possibly TRBD1 for D (5 bases). Germline V lookup: CDR1 SQVTM, CDR2 ANQGSEA. The CDR3 runs 13 residues. V dropped 3 bases and J dropped 7 bases, with 12 bases sitting between them. The DNA of the CDR3 is TGCAGCGTTGATGGGGGTACGGGTGAAAAACTGTTTTTT. As protein: CSVDGGTGEKLFF.

The DNA for the CDR3 is TGTGCCAGCAGCTCCAATGGTTCTTTTACGGGTTCACCCCTCCACTTT. Protein: CASSSNGSFTGSPLHF. V is TRBV7-2 and J is TRBJ1-6; D remains ambiguous. The CDR3 has 16 residues. Germline V lookup: CDR1 SGHTA, CDR2 FQGNSA. The V gene lost 4 bases and the J gene lost 9 bases, with 19 bases spanning the gap.

This clonotype was picked up many times. The V call is TRBV5-1, the J call TRBJ1-1; 9 positions match TRBD1. V was pared by 1 base and J by 1 base, with 5 bases of the junction left unmatched. Germline V gives CDR1 SGHRS, CDR2 YFSETQ. This CDR3 is built from 16 residues. This CDR3 reads CASSLYGDRANTEAFF. In DNA, the CDR3 is TGCGCCAGCAGCTTGTATGGGGACAGGGCGAACACTGAAGCTTTCTTT.

This rearrangement joins TRBV3-1 to TRBJ2-7; 7 bases fit TRBD1. Germline V gene sequence: CDR1 LGHDT, CDR2 YNNKEL (reference sequence). V shed 1 base, J shed 5 bases, and the junction held 8 bases outside the gene matches. CDR3 length equals 15 residues. The CDR3 region is CASSQVGDRRHEQYF. CDR3 in DNA: TGTGCCAGCAGCCAAGTCGGGGACAGAAGGCACGAGCAGTACTTC.

V is TRBV20-1 and J is TRBJ2-7; weak D call: TRBD2 (7 bases). This CDR3 is built from 14 residues. Trimming removed 5 bases at V and 3 bases at J, with 17 bases between. The germline V gene has CDR1 DFQATT and CDR2 SNEGSKA (reference sequence). CDR3 DNA sequence: TGCAGTGCTTTTGGGGGGGGCTCTTTCTACGAGCAGTACTTC. It translates to CSAFGGGSFYEQYF.

The V call is TRBV12-3 or TRBV12-4, the J call TRBJ2-5, with 11 bases aligning to TRBD2. J was trimmed by 5 bases and V by 8 bases; bases with no gene match: 4. The CDR3 has 13 amino acids. CDR3: CASWASGGETQYF. The CDR3, as DNA: TGTGCCAGCTGGGCTAGCGGGGGGGAGACCCAGTACTTC.